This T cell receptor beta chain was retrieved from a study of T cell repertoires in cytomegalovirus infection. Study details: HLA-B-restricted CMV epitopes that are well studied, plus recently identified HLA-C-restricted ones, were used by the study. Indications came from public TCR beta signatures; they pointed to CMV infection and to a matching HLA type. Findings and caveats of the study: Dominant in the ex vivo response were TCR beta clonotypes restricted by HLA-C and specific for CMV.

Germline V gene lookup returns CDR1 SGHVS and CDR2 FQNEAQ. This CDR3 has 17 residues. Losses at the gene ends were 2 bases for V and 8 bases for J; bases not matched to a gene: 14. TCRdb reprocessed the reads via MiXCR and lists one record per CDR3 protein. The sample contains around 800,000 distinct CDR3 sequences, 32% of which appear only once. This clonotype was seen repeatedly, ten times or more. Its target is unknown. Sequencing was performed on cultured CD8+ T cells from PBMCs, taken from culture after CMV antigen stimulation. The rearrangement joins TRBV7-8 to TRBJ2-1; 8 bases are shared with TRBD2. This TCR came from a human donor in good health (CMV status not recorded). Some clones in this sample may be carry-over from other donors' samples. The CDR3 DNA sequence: TGTGCCAGCAGCTTACTACCACTGGCGGGGGGTCTCTATGAGCAGTTCTTC. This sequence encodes CASSLLPLAGGLYEQFF.